This T cell receptor beta chain was sequenced for a study of T cell responses to AZD1222 COVID-19 vaccine. Data came from immunoSEQ multiplex PCR; TCRdb stores just in-frame clones and leaves some out. This repertoire shows around 91,000 clones, around nine tenths found once; its top ten account for over 15%. Here the sequenced sample was peripheral blood, taken on day 0 of AZD1222 vaccination. The sequence derives from an adult in good health.

As DNA, the CDR3 is TGTGCCAGCTCACCACCTAAGGGGGCATTGACTGAAGCTTTCTTT. Its translation: CASSPPKGALTEAFF. The chain recombines TRBV18 with TRBJ1-1, with 7 bases lining up with TRBD1. The CDR3 runs to 15 residues. Germline V lookup: CDR1 KGHSH, CDR2 LQKENI. Trimming at V came to 0 bases and at J to 5 bases, leaving 6 bases not matched to a gene.